This T cell receptor beta chain emerged from a study of shared clonotypes between healthy human individuals. Whole-study results and caveats: Sharing of clonotypes among donors was expected to vary with sequencing depth.

The repertoire was sequenced with immunoSEQ multiplex PCR; TCRdb's copy has only in-frame clones and lacks some. The table includes roughly 400,000 clones, about 96% detected once. The CDR3 is made up of 17 amino acids. Unmatched junction bases numbered 7, after V lost 4 bases and J lost 2 bases. Looked up from germline, CDR1 is MNHEY and CDR2 is SMNVEV (reference sequence). Notes on this clone: The antigen is unknown.

The sequence was collected from a man aged 25-40 years in good health. Sample: memory CD8+ T cells sorted from blood. The subset is: CD45RO+ cells pooled with CCR7-negative TemRA cells. The chain employs TRBV27 and TRBJ2-2; TRBD2 agrees at 10 bases. The CDR3: CASSWGLARINTGELFF. The CDR3 DNA reads TGTGCCAGCAGTTGGGGACTAGCGAGAATAAACACCGGGGAGCTGTTTTTT.